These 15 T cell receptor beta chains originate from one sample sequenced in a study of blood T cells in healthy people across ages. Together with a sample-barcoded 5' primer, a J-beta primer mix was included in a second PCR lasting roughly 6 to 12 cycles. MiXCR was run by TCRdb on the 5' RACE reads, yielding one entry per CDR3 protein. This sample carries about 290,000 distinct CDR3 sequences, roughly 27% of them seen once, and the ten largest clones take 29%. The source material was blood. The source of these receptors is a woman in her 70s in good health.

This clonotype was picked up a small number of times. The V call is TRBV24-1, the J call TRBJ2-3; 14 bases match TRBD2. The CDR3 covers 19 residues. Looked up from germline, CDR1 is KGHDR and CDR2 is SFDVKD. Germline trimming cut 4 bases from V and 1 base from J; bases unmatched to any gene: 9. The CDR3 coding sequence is TGTGCCACCAGTGACCCCCCCGGGACTAGCGGGAGCGGCACAGATACGCAGTATTTT. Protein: CATSDPPGTSGSGTDTQYF.

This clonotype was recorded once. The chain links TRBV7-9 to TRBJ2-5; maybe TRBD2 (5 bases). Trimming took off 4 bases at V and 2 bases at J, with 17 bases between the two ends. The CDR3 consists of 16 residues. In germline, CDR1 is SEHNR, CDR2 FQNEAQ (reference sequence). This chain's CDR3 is CASSSYHSRDQETQYF. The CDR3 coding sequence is TGTGCCAGCAGCTCATACCACTCCCGGGATCAAGAGACCCAGTACTTC. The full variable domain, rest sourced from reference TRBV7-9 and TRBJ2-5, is DTGVSQNPRHKITKRGQNVTFRCDPISEHNRLYWYRQTLGQGPEFLTYFQNEAQLEKSRLLSDRFSAERPKGSFSTLEIQRTEQGDSAMYLCASSSYHSRDQETQYFGPGTRLLVL.

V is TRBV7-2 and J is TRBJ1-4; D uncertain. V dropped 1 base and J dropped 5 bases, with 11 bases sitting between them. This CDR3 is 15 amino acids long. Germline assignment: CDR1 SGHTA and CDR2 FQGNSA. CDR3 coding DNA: TGTGCCAGCAGCTTAGGCCTTCGGCGGAATGAAAAACTGTTTTTT. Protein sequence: CASSLGLRRNEKLFF.

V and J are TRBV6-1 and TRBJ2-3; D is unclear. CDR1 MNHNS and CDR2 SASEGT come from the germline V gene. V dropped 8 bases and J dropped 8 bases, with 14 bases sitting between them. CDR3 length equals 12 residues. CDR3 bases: TGTGCCAGCGTTAGGGAATTTACTACGCAGTATTTT. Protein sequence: CASVREFTTQYF.

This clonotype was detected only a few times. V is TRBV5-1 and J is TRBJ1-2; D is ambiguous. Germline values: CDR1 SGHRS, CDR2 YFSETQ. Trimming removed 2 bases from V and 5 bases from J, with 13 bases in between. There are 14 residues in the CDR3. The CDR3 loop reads CASSFTTDSYGYTF. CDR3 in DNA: TGCGCCAGCAGCTTTACAACAGATTCTTATGGCTACACCTTC.

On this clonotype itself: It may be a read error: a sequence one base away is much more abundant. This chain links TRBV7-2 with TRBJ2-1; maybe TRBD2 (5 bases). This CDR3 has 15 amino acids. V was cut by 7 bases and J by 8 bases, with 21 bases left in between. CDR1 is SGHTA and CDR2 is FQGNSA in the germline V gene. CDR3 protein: CASTQVGRVGDEQFF. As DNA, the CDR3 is TGTGCCAGCACCCAAGTGGGGAGAGTGGGCGATGAGCAGTTCTTC.

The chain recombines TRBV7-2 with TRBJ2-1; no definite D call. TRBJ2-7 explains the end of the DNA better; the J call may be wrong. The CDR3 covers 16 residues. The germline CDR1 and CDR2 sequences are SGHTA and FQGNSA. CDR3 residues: CASSPHTGLESYEQYF. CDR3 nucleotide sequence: TGTGCCAGCAGCCCCCACACGGGTCTGGAGTCATACGAGCAGTACTTC.

In DNA, the CDR3 is TGCAGTGCTGCTAAAACCCCGAATGGCTACACCTTC. Amino acids: CSAAKTPNGYTF. J is TRBJ1-2 and V is TRBV20-1; D gene ambiguous. The CDR3 runs 12 residues. Germline CDR1 DFQATT, CDR2 SNEGSKA (reference sequence). Trimming removed 5 bases at V and 6 bases at J, with 13 bases between.

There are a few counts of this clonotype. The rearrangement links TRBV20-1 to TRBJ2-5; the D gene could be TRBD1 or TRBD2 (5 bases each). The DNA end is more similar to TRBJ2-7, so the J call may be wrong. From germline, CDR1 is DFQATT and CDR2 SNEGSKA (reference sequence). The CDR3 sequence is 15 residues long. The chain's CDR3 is CSARPPEARDYEQYF. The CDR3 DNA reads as TGCAGTGCTAGACCCCCGGAGGCCAGGGACTACGAGCAGTACTTC.

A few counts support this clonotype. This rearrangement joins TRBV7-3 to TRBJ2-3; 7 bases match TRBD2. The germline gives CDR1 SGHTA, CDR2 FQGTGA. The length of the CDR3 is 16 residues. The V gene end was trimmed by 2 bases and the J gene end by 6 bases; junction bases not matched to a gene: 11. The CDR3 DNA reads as TGTGCCAGCAGCTTAGGGGGGGACCGATCTCGGGATACGCAGTATTTT. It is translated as CASSLGGDRSRDTQYF.

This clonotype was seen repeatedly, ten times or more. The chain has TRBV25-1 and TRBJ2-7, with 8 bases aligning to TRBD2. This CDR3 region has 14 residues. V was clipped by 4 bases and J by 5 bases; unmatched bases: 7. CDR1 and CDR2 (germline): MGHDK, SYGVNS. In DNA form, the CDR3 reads TGTGCCAGCAGTGGAGGGCGGGAGGCCCACGAGCAGTACTTC. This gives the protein CASSGGREAHEQYF.

This CDR3 reads CASSFYTGSSYNEQFF. As DNA, the CDR3 is TGTGCCAGCAGTTTTTACACGGGGAGCTCCTACAATGAGCAGTTCTTC. The chain carries TRBV12-3 or TRBV12-4 and TRBJ2-1; D is possibly TRBD2 (5 bases). CDR3 length equals 16 residues. V lost 3 bases and J lost 0, with 12 bases in between.

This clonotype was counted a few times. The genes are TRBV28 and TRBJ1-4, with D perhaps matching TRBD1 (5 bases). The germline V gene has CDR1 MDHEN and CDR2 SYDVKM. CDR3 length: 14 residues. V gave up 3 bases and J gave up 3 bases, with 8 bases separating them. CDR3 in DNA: TGTGCCAGCAGTTTTGGGGCGGCTAATGAAAAACTGTTTTTT. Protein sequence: CASSFGAANEKLFF.

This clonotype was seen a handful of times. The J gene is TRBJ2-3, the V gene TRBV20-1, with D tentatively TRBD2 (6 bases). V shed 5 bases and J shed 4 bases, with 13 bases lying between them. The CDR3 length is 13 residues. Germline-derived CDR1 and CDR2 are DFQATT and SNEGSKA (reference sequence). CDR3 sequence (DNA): TGCAGTGCTGCCCGTGGAGGGGCAGATACGCAGTATTTT. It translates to CSAARGGADTQYF.

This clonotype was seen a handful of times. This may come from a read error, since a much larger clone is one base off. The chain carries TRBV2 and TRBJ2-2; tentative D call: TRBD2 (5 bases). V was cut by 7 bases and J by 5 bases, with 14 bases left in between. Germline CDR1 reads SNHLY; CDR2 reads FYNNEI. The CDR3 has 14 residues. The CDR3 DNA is TGTGCCAGCACCCGGACTCCCGATACCGGGGAGCTGTTTTTT. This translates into CASTRTPDTGELFF.